This T cell receptor beta chain was found in a study of T cell responses to AZD1222 COVID-19 vaccine. With regard to this clone: Its antigen remains unknown.

Assay: immunoSEQ multiplex PCR; the TCRdb copy retains only in-frame clones and omits some. The sample records 150,000 to 200,000 clones, about 90% being singletons. Germline V lookup: CDR1 SGDLS, CDR2 YYNGEE. V lost 0 bases and J lost 6, with 18 bases in between. The CDR3 is 17 residues long. Study-wide results and limits: Seropositive status at baseline applied to only 6 or 7 AZD1222 recipients. Among vaccine-associated CD4 TCRs, coverage spanned spike, with dominance at 160-218 and 743-854. After the peak T cell response, and only then, were repertoires sampled. The donor group comprised mostly white British people and more females; the analysis possibly underestimated clonal diversity.

The chain links TRBV9 to TRBJ2-2; tentatively, D is TRBD1 or TRBD2 (6 bases each). The sequence derives from an adult who received the AZD1222 COVID-19 vaccine. The starting material was peripheral blood, obtained 28 days after the second AZD1222 dose. The CDR3 DNA reads as TGTGCCAGCAGCGTAGATGGCGGGACAACCCTTTCCGGGGAGCTGTTTTTT. Translating gives CASSVDGGTTLSGELFF. Looking up the rest from reference TRBV9 and TRBJ2-2 gives the full variable domain: DSGVTQTPKHLITATGQRVTLRCSPRSGDLSVYWYQQSLDQGLQFLIQYYNGEERAKGNILERFSAQQFPDLHSELNLSSLELGDSALYFCASSVDGGTTLSGELFFGEGSRLTVL.